What follows are 9 T cell receptor beta chains derived from one specimen sequenced in a study of PD-L1 blockade in urothelial cancer. The protocol was immunoSEQ multiplex PCR, while the TCRdb copy is restricted to in-frame clones and leaves out a portion. The sample contains about 82,000 clones, 90% to 95% of which appear only once. The sequenced sample was PBMCs, obtained around atezolizumab (anti-PD-L1) treatment. The origin of the receptors is a man between 60 and 70 years old with urothelial cancer.

The table lists this clone with a count of one. V is TRBV5-4 and J is TRBJ2-1, with 16 bases that match TRBD2. The CDR3 loop spans 16 amino acids. V lost 3 bases to trimming and J lost 13 bases; unmatched junction nucleotides: 10. Germline CDR1 and CDR2: SGHNT and YYREEE (reference sequence). The CDR3 region is CASSSEGLAGGPNQFF. The CDR3 DNA is TGTGCCAGCAGCTCGGAGGGACTAGCGGGAGGGCCGAACCAGTTCTTC.

This chain uses TRBV18 with TRBJ1-1, with D perhaps TRBD1 (5 bases). The CDR3 covers 15 residues. The germline V gene has CDR1 KGHSH and CDR2 LQKENI. The V and J ends lost 2 bases and 3 bases respectively, with 13 bases between them. CDR3 DNA: TGTGCCAGCTCACCATTTAAGGACAAAGACACTGAAGCTTTCTTT. This encodes CASSPFKDKDTEAFF.

The chain uses TRBV21-1 and TRBJ2-7; the D call in the table, TRBD1, was not verified against the DNA. TRBV21-1 has pseudogene status. The CDR3 has 15 amino acids. CDR3 residues: CASSKKTALAYEQYF. CDR3 DNA sequence: TGTGCCAGCAGCAAAAAGACAGCTTTAGCCTACGAGCAGTACTTC.

The chain joins TRBV6-5 to TRBJ1-6; 8 nucleotides line up with TRBD1. Germline CDR1 is MNHEY and CDR2 is SVGAGI. The CDR3 loop spans 15 amino acids. V lost 8 bases to trimming and J lost 6 bases; unmatched junction nucleotides: 9. The CDR3 DNA reads TGTGCCAGCCATACGGGACAGGAACCTAATTCACCCCTCCACTTT. Translating gives CASHTGQEPNSPLHF.

The chain joins TRBV9 to TRBJ1-1, with 7 positions matching TRBD1. The ends lost 2 bases at V and 0 bases at J; junction bases unmatched: 4. From germline, CDR1 is SGDLS and CDR2 YYNGEE. The CDR3 runs to 15 residues. The CDR3 loop reads CASSVQGGLNTEAFF. As DNA, the CDR3 is TGTGCCAGCAGCGTGCAGGGGGGCTTGAACACTGAAGCTTTCTTT.

The chain is built from TRBV4-1 and TRBJ1-6; D call uncertain. The germline V and J ends were trimmed by 7 bases and 5 bases, with 15 bases remaining between them. There are 15 residues in the CDR3. CDR1 and CDR2 (germline): MGHRA, YSYEKL. CDR3 nucleotide sequence: TGCGCCAGCAATCCAGGTGGAGGGAATAATTCACCCCTCCACTTT. Translating gives CASNPGGGNNSPLHF.

The V call is TRBV5-1, the J call TRBJ2-5; D is possibly TRBD2 (6 bases). Per the germline V gene, CDR1 is SGHRS and CDR2 is YFSETQ. The germline V and J ends were trimmed by 4 bases and 1 base, with 11 bases remaining between them. The CDR3 is 14 residues long. The CDR3 sequence is CASSHGDFQETQYF. The DNA of the CDR3 is TGCGCCAGCAGCCACGGGGACTTCCAAGAGACCCAGTACTTC. The variable domain in full, with the rest retrieved from reference TRBV5-1 and TRBJ2-5, is KAGVTQTPRYLIKTRGQQVTLSCSPISGHRSVSWYQQTPGQGLQFLFEYFSETQRNKGNFPGRFSGRQFSNSRSEMNVSTLELGDSALYLCASSHGDFQETQYFGPGTRLLVL.

Only a few counts were recorded for this clone. The chain is built from TRBV27 and TRBJ2-3; 10 nucleotides agree with TRBD1. Germline assignment: CDR1 MNHEY and CDR2 SMNVEV (reference sequence). V lost 0 bases, J lost 6 bases, and 9 bases stayed unmatched. CDR3 size: 17 residues. This CDR3 reads CASSLSFPGTGEDTQYF. DNA of the CDR3: TGTGCCAGCAGTTTATCATTCCCCGGGACAGGGGAGGATACGCAGTATTTT.

The chain recombines TRBV15 with TRBJ2-4; 8 bases align to TRBD2. The CDR3 is 14 residues long. V lost 5 bases, J lost 11 bases, and 11 bases stayed unmatched. CDR1 is LNHNV, CDR2 YYDKDF, per germline (reference sequence). CDR3 sequence (DNA): TGTGCCACCAGCTCCCGACTACTAGCGGAACTTCAGTACTTC. This translates into CATSSRLLAELQYF.